The rows below give T cell receptor beta chains drawn from one sample of a study of blood T cell repertoires in COVID-19. Produced via immunoSEQ multiplex PCR; TCRdb's table is partial and in-frame only. The sample gives around 150,000 clones, 81% of which show up once; under 13% is in the top ten. The sample comprised peripheral blood. These receptors were collected from a human donor in a cohort sampled during active COVID-19. CDR3s include the opening cysteine and the closing phenylalanine or tryptophan. D genes are given only for firm matches. Expanded clones are given a class, and other clones once, few, many or no size at all.

cdr3_nt	cdr3_aa	clone_size	d_call	j_call	v_call
TGTGCCAGCAATGAACCGGGACAGGGCCTAAACATTCAGTACTTC	CASNEPGQGLNIQYF	-	TRBD1	TRBJ2-4	TRBV6-6
TGTGCCAGCAGCTTACCGGCCGAGGGCAGAAAAACACTCACCGGGGAGCTGTTTTTT	CASSLPAEGRKTLTGELFF	-	-	TRBJ2-2	TRBV7-8
TGTGCCAGCAGCTTGACAGGTCGGACTGAAGCTTTCTTT	CASSLTGRTEAFF	-	-	TRBJ1-1	TRBV7-2
TGTGCCACCAGTGATTCGCAGAACGTCTACCAAGAGACCCAGTACTTC	CATSDSQNVYQETQYF	-	-	TRBJ2-5	TRBV24-1
TGTGCCAGCAGCCCGGGGACTAGCGGGGGGCAAGAGACCCAGTACTTC	CASSPGTSGGQETQYF	many	TRBD2	TRBJ2-5	TRBV6-4
TGTGCCTGGGGCACCCCTGGCCTGGTCGTATCATATGGCTACACCTTC	CAWGTPGLVVSYGYTF	-	-	TRBJ1-2	TRBV30
TGTGCCGGCGGGTACCCAGGAACTTTCTTT	CAGGYPGTFF	-	-	TRBJ1-1	TRBV30
TGTGCCAGCAGTTCTTCTTCGGGCAGGGTTTACTACGAGCAGTACTTC	CASSSSSGRVYYEQYF	-	-	TRBJ2-7	TRBV6-5
TGTGCCAGCAGTTCAGGGGGCAACACCGGGGAGCTGTTTTTT	CASSSGGNTGELFF	-	TRBD1	TRBJ2-2	TRBV27
TGTGCCAGCAGTCCCCGGGGGGAGTACACCGGGGAGCTGTTTTTT	CASSPRGEYTGELFF	-	TRBD2	TRBJ2-2	TRBV6-4
TGCAGCGTTGAAGGCCGGCAGGTAGAGACCCAGTACTTC	CSVEGRQVETQYF	-	-	TRBJ2-5	TRBV29-1
TGTGCCTGGAAGATCCAGGTTTATGGCTACACCTTC	CAWKIQVYGYTF	-	-	TRBJ1-2	TRBV30
TGTGCCAGCAGCTCGGGACAGTTCTACGAGCAGTACTTC	CASSSGQFYEQYF	-	TRBD1	TRBJ2-7	TRBV5-4
TGCAGCGCTAGGACAGACTCCAATTCACCCCTCCACTTT	CSARTDSNSPLHF	-	-	TRBJ1-6	TRBV29-1
TGTGCCAGCATCCCAGCCTGGACTAGCGGGAATGAGCAGTTCTTC	CASIPAWTSGNEQFF	-	TRBD2	TRBJ2-1	TRBV25-1
TGTGCCAGCAGCTCCTCGGGACTAGCTCACGGGGAGCTGTTTTTT	CASSSSGLAHGELFF	-	TRBD2	TRBJ2-2	TRBV7-3
TGTGCCAGCAGTGACTCGAGTCGGGGCACTGAAGCTTTCTTT	CASSDSSRGTEAFF	-	-	TRBJ1-1	TRBV6-4
TGTGCCAGCAGCCCGGGACAGCCCAACTATGGCTACACCTTC	CASSPGQPNYGYTF	-	TRBD1	TRBJ1-2	TRBV7-2
TGTGCCAGCAGATATAACACTGAAGCTTTCTTT	CASRYNTEAFF	few	-	TRBJ1-1	TRBV27
TGTGCCAGTGACGGACACAACCCAAAATATGGCTACACCTTC	CASDGHNPKYGYTF	-	-	TRBJ1-2	TRBV28
TGTGCCAGCAGCTTAGATGGGACAGGGGGCTTTGGAGCTTTCTTT	CASSLDGTGGFGAFF	-	TRBD1	TRBJ1-1	TRBV7-2
TGTGCCAGCAGCCGACAGGGACAGTCCTACGAGCAGTACTTC	CASSRQGQSYEQYF	few	TRBD1	TRBJ2-7	TRBV27
TGTGCCAGCAGCGTAGTTGGGGACAGGGAGAATGAGCAGTTCTTC	CASSVVGDRENEQFF	-	TRBD1	TRBJ2-1	TRBV9
TGTGCCAGCAGCGAACTGAGGACTAGCGGGAGGGCCAATGAGCAGTTCTTC	CASSELRTSGRANEQFF	-	TRBD2	TRBJ2-1	TRBV6-1
TGTGCCAGCAGCTTAGCGCCGGCGGGAGGGCCTTTAGATGAGCAGTTCTTC	CASSLAPAGGPLDEQFF	once	TRBD2	TRBJ2-1	TRBV7-6
TGTGCCACCAGCAGAGATGTGGGCTTTAATGAAAAACTGTTTTTT	CATSRDVGFNEKLFF	-	-	TRBJ1-4	TRBV15
TGTGCCAGCTCAGACAGGGGGCGCCTATACGAGCAGTACTTC	CASSDRGRLYEQYF	-	TRBD1	TRBJ2-7	TRBV18
TGTGCCAGCAGCTATTCGGACAGCAGCAATCAGCCCCAGCATTTT	CASSYSDSSNQPQHF	-	-	TRBJ1-5	TRBV7-2
TGTGCCTGGAGTGCCTATAGCAATCAGCCCCAGCATTTT	CAWSAYSNQPQHF	once	-	TRBJ1-5	TRBV30
TGTGCCAGCAGTGGGGTACTAACCGGATACAATGAGCAGTTCTTC	CASSGVLTGYNEQFF	-	-	TRBJ2-1	TRBV25-1